The clone carrying this T cell receptor beta chain was observed a few times. The antigen is unknown. Germline V gene lookup returns CDR1 SQVTM and CDR2 ANQGSEA. The length of the CDR3 is 13 residues. Trimming took off 0 bases at V and 3 bases at J, with 9 bases between the two ends. This record comes from a study of beta chain features in type 1 diabetes. Study conclusions and caveats: The naive, central memory and Treg TCRB repertoires looked more alike in patients than they did in healthy donors. Type 1 diabetes patients had moderately but significantly shorter TCRB CDR3s in all four CD4+ subsets.

The authors reverse transcribed all of the isolated RNA, so sequencing captured expressed TCRB transcripts. Produced via immunoSEQ multiplex PCR; TCRdb's table is partial and in-frame only. The profile shows hundreds of thousands of clones, around 15% of them singletons. The V and J genes are TRBV29-1 and TRBJ2-7, with D perhaps matching TRBD1 or TRBD2 (7 bases each). Sequenced material: naive CD4+ T cells from blood. The sequence was collected from a man younger than 35 with type 1 diabetes. The CDR3 DNA follows: TGCAGCGTTGAAGACAGGGGGGGCTACGAGCAGTACTTC. Translation gives CSVEDRGGYEQYF.